This T cell receptor beta chain was documented in a study of identical twins. TCRdb ran MiXCR on the 5' RACE reads and lists one entry per CDR3 protein. Found here are around 1.7 million distinct CDR3 sequences, around 33% of them singletons; the top ten hold under 0.35%. About this clonotype itself: Its specificity is unknown.

Study outcomes and limitations: Insertion counts were lower in abundant cord blood beta clonotypes, a trend that memory repertoires did not show. The authors drew conclusions from cross-sectional statistical analysis rather than following the same donors. Invariant cells of the MAIT and iNKT types might have partly distorted the zero-insertion analyses.

CDR3 length equals 16 residues. CDR1 is DFQATT, CDR2 SNEGSKA, per germline (reference sequence). V lost 2 bases and J 11 bases, leaving 27 bases between the germline ends. This clonotype originated in a newborn girl in good health. The chain recombines TRBV20-1 with TRBJ2-5; TRBD2 is a possible D gene (7 bases). The specimen was cord blood. The CDR3 protein is CSARLFGGPNYNEQYF. The CDR3 coding sequence is TGCAGTGCTAGATTGTTCGGGGGGCCCAACTACAATGAGCAGTACTTC.